This T cell receptor beta chain was recovered during a study of T cell changes during pregnancy in multiple sclerosis. Germline V gene data show CDR1 as SQVTM and CDR2 as ANQGSEA. This CDR3 comprises 15 residues. The V end was cut by 4 bases, the J end by 1 base, with 11 bases between. Measured with immunoSEQ multiplex PCR; TCRdb has only the in-frame clones, and not every one. The sample comprises fewer than 95,000 clones, 94% of which are singletons, and roughly 2.2% rests with the top ten. The chain has TRBV29-1 and TRBJ2-6; possibly TRBD1 for D (5 bases). Sequenced here: peripheral blood, sampled in the third trimester of pregnancy. The receptor was derived from a female donor with multiple sclerosis, enrolled in a pregnancy study. The CDR3 sequence is CSVVRGESGANVLTF. The CDR3, as DNA: TGCAGCGTTGTTAGGGGCGAATCTGGGGCCAACGTCCTGACTTTC.